These T cell receptor beta chains were read from a single sample in a study of CD8+ T cells in alopecia areata. TCRdb keeps only in-frame clones here, not all; method: immunoSEQ multiplex PCR. Of a few hundred thousand clones in the sample, under 40% were seen once. The source was CD4+ T cells sorted from blood, collected around week 31, from a patient treated with tofacitinib. The receptors stem from a human donor with alopecia areata. Both conserved end residues are part of each CDR3. A D gene is named only where the DNA matches it firmly. A row's size may be missing; if present it is once, few, many or a size class.

j_call clone_size v_call d_call cdr3_nt cdr3_aa
TRBJ1-4 . TRBV6-1 TRBD1 TGTGCCAGCAGCGACGACAGGGCGGATGAAAAACTGTTTTTT CASSDDRADEKLFF
TRBJ1-6 . TRBV4-1 . TGCGCCAGCAGCCCGACTAAGGCTTCACCCCTCCACTTT CASSPTKASPLHF
TRBJ2-5 few TRBV4-1 . TGCGCCAGCAGCCAAGGGGTAAAGGGCAGCGACCCACGCACCCAAGAGACCCAGTACTTC CASSQGVKGSDPRTQETQYF
TRBJ2-7 . TRBV4-1 TRBD2 TGCGCCAGCAGCCAAGTAGCGGGAGGGTTCTCCTACGAGCAGTACTTC CASSQVAGGFSYEQYF
TRBJ2-7 . TRBV6-1 . TGTGCCAGCAGTTCTCCAGGGGCCCTCGGCGAGCAGTACTTC CASSSPGALGEQYF
TRBJ1-1 . TRBV29-1 . TGCAGCGTTGAAGGGATCACGGGGAAGAGGACTGAAGCTTTCTTT CSVEGITGKRTEAFF
TRBJ1-1 few TRBV7-9 TRBD1 TGTGCCAGCAGCTTACGACAGGGGTCGACTGAAGCTTTCTTT CASSLRQGSTEAFF
TRBJ2-1 few TRBV9 . TGTGCCAGCAGCGTACGAGCCGGAAGCTCCTACAATGAGCAGTTCTTC CASSVRAGSSYNEQFF
TRBJ1-3 . TRBV30 . TGTGCCTGGAGGGAGGACGGTCGCTCTGGAAACACCATATATTTT CAWREDGRSGNTIYF
TRBJ1-5 . TRBV18 . TGTGCCAGCTCTCCGGGACACCATAGCAATCAGCCCCAGCATTTT CASSPGHHSNQPQHF
TRBJ2-1 . TRBV6-6 TRBD1 TGTGCCAGCAGTGGTACAGGGGTTTACAATGAGCAGTTCTTC CASSGTGVYNEQFF
TRBJ2-5 once TRBV4-2 TRBD2 TGTGCCAGCAGCCAAGAATCCGAGCGGGGACAAGAGACCCAGTACTTC CASSQESERGQETQYF
TRBJ2-3 few TRBV5-1 TRBD1 TGCGCCAGCAGCTTCGACAGGGGGTCCACAGATACGCAGTATTTT CASSFDRGSTDTQYF
TRBJ2-7 . TRBV21-1 . TGTGCCAGCAGCAAAGGGGGGAAGTCAGAAGGGAAAGCTTACGAGCAGTACTTC CASSKGGKSEGKAYEQYF
TRBJ2-1 few TRBV7-9 . TGTGCCAGCAGCGTGGGGGCAAATAATGAGCAGTTCTTC CASSVGANNEQFF
TRBJ2-7 few TRBV2 TRBD2 TGTGCCAGCAGTGGTTCGGGGGGAGCCTTCGAGCAGTACTTC CASSGSGGAFEQYF
TRBJ1-1 few TRBV30 . TGTGCCTGGAGTGTACAGTCAGGGAGCACTGAAGCTTTCTTT CAWSVQSGSTEAFF
TRBJ1-4 few TRBV5-6 . TGTGCCAGCAGCTTGGGATCCTCTTGGGAAGAAAAACTGTTTTTT CASSLGSSWEEKLFF
TRBJ2-4 few TRBV5-4 TRBD2 TGTGCCAGCAGCTTGGATGGCGGGAGAGGCAAAAACATTCAGTACTTC CASSLDGGRGKNIQYF
TRBJ2-2 . TRBV9 . TGTGCCAGCAGCCCAGCAGTAGCGAACACCGGGGAGCTGTTTTTT CASSPAVANTGELFF
TRBJ2-7 . TRBV6-6 TRBD1 TGTGCCAGCAGTTATCAGGTCGACAGGGTCGGCGAGCAGTACTTC CASSYQVDRVGEQYF
TRBJ2-5 few TRBV5-1 . TGCGCCAGCAGCTTCGGCTTCCAAGAGACCCAGTACTTC CASSFGFQETQYF
TRBJ2-7 few TRBV18 . TGTGCCAGCTCCCGACAGTACACCTCCTACGAGCAGTACTTC CASSRQYTSYEQYF
TRBJ2-6 few TRBV19 . TGTGCCAGTAGGAGCAGCTTCTCTGGGGCCAACGTCCTGACTTTC CASRSSFSGANVLTF
TRBJ1-5 . TRBV6-6 . TGTGCCAGCAGTTACTCCGAGAATCAGCCCCAGCATTTT CASSYSENQPQHF
TRBJ1-2 . TRBV7-9 TRBD1 TGTGCCAGCACTCCGGGACAGGGTTACGGCTACACCTTC CASTPGQGYGYTF
TRBJ2-7 . TRBV5-1 . TGCGCCAGCAGTCCCTTGACAGGTCCGTCCTCCTACGAGCAGTACTTC CASSPLTGPSSYEQYF
TRBJ2-7 . TRBV30 TRBD1 TGTGCCTGCAACCGGGACAGGGCCGCCTACGAGCAGTACTTC CACNRDRAAYEQYF
TRBJ2-7 . TRBV30 TRBD2 TGTGCCTGGTCCCTGGGAGGGGTCGACGAGCAGTACTTC CAWSLGGVDEQYF
TRBJ2-1 few TRBV10-2 . TGCGCCAGCAGCCCCGGGAGAACGGATGAGCAGTTCTTC CASSPGRTDEQFF
TRBJ2-3 few TRBV29-1 . TGCAGCGTTCGGGGTCTCACCCAAAGCACAGATACGCAGTATTTT CSVRGLTQSTDTQYF
TRBJ1-2 once TRBV18 . TGTGCCAGCTCACCAAACGGGCAGGGAGATGGCTACACCTTC CASSPNGQGDGYTF
TRBJ2-3 few TRBV7-9 . TGTGCCAGCAGCTTAGGCTTACAGCGCCCAGGGACAGATACGCAGTATTTT CASSLGLQRPGTDTQYF